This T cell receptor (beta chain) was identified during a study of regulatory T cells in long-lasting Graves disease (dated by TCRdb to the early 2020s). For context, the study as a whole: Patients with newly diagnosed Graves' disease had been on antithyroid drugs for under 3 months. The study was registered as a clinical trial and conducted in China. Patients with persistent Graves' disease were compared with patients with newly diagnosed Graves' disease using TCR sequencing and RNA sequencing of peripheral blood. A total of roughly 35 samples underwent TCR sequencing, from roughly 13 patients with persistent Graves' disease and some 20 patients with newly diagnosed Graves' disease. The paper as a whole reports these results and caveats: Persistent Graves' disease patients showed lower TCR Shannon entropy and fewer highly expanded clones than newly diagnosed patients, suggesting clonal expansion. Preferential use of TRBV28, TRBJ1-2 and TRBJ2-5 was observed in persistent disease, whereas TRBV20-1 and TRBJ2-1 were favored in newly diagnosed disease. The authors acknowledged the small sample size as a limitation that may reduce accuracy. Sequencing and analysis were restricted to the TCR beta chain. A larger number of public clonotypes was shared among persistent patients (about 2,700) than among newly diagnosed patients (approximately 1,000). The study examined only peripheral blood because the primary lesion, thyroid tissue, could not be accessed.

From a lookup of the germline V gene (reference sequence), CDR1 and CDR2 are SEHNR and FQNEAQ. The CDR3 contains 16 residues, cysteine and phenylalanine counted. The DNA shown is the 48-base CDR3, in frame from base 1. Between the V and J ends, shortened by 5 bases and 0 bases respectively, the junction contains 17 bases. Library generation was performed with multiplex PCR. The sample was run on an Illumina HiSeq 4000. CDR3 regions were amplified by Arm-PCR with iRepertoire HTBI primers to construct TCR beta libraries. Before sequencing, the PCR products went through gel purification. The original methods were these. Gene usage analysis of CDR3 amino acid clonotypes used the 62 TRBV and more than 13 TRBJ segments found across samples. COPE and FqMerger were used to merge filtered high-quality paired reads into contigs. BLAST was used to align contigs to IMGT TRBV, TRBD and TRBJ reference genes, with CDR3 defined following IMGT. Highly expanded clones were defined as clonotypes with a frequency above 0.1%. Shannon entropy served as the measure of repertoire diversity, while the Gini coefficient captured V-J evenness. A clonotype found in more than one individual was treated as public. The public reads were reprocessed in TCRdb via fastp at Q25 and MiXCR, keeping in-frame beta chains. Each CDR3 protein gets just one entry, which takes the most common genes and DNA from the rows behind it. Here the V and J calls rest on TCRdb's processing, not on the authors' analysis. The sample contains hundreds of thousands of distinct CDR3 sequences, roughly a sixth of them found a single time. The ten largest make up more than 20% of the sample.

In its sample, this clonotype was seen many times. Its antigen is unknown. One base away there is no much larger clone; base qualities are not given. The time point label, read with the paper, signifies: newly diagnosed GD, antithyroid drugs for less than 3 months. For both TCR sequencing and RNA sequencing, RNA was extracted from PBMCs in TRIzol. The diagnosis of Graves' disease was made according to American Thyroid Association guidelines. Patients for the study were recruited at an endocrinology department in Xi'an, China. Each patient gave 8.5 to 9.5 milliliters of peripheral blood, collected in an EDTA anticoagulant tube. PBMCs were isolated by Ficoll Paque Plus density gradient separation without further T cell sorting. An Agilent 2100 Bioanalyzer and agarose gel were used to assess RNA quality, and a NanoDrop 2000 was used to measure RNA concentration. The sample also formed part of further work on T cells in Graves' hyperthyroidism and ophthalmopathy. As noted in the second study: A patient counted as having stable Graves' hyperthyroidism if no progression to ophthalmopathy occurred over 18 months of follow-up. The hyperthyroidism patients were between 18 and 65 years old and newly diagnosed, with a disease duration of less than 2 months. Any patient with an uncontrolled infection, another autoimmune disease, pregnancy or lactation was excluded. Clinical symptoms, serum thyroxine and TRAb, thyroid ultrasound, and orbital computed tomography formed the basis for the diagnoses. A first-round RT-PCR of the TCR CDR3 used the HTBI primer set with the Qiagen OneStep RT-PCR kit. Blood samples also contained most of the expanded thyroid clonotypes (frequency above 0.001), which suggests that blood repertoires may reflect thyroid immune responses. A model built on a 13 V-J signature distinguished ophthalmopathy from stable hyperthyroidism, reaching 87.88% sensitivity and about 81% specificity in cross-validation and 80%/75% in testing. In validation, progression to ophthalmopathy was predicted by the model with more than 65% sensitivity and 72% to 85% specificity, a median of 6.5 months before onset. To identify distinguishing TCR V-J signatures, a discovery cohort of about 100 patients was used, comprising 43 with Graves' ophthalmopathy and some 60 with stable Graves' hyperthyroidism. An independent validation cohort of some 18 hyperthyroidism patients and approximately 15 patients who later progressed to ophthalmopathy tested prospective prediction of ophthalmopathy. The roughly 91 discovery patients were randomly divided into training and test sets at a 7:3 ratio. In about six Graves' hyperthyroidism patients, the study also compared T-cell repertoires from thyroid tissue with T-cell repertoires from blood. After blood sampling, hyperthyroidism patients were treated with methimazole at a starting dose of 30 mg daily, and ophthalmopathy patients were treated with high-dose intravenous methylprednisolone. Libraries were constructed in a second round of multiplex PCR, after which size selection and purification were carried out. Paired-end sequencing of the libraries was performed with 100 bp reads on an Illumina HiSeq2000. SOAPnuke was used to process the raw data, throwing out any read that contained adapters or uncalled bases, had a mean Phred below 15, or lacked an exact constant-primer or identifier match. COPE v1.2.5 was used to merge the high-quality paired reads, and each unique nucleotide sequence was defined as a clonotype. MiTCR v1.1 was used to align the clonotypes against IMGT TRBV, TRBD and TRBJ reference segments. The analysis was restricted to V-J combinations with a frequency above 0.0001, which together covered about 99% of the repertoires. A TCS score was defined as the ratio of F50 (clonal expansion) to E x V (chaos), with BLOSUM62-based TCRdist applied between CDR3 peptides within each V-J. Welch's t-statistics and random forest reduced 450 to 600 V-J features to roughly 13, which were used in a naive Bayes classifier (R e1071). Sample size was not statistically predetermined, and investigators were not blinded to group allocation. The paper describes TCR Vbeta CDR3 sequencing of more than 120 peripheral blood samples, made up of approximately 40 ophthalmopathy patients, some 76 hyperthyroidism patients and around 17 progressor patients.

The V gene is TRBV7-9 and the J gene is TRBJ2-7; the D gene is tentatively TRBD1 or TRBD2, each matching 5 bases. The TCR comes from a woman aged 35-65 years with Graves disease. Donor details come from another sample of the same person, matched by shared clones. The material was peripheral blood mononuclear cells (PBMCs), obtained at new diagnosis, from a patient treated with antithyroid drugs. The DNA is TGTGCCAGCAGCCCTGGGACCTCACCCAGCTCCTACGAGCAGTACTTC. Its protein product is CASSPGTSPSSYEQYF.